Each of the 12 T cell receptor beta chains below was sequenced from the same sample in a study of blood T cell repertoires in COVID-19. This table comes from immunoSEQ multiplex PCR, and its TCRdb copy is limited to in-frame clones, with some not included. The sample carries a few hundred thousand clones, more than 75% recorded once. The sample taken for sequencing was PBMCs or T cells enriched from blood (not recorded which). The origin of the receptors is a woman aged 50 to 65 who had been exposed to COVID-19.

The V call is TRBV19, the J call TRBJ1-1, with 7 bases identical to TRBD1. J gave up 1 base and V 2 bases, and 4 bases lay outside the gene matches. Germline CDR1 reads LNHDA; CDR2 reads SQIVND (reference sequence). CDR3 length: 15 amino acids. The CDR3 DNA sequence: TGTGCCAGTAGTATAAGACCAGGGGGGAACACTGAAGCTTTCTTT. Protein sequence: CASSIRPGGNTEAFF.

A word on this clone: Different DNA sequences within this sample yield the same CDR3. V is TRBV27 and J is TRBJ1-1; D is undetermined. Germline CDR1 reads MNHEY; CDR2 reads SMNVEV (reference sequence). The germline V and J ends were trimmed by 2 bases and 1 base, with 8 bases remaining between them. CDR3 length: 14 residues. The CDR3: CASSLKGGNTEAFF. The CDR3 bases are TGTGCCAGCAGTTTAAAGGGAGGGAACACTGAAGCTTTCTTT.

For the CDR3, the DNA is TGTGCCAGCAGCTTCCAGGGAAGGAATGAGCAGTTCTTC. Residues: CASSFQGRNEQFF. The V gene is TRBV11-2, the J gene TRBJ2-1; TRBD1 is a possible D gene (5 bases). Germline loops: CDR1 SGHAT, CDR2 FQNNGV. This CDR3 is 13 amino acids long. The V and J ends lost 3 bases and 7 bases respectively, with 10 bases between them. The variable domain in full, completed from reference TRBV11-2 and TRBJ2-1, reads EAGVAQSPRYKIIEKRQSVAFWCNPISGHATLYWYQQILGQGPKLLIQFQNNGVVDDSQLPKDRFSAERLKGVDSTLKIQPAKLEDSAVYLCASSFQGRNEQFFGPGTRLTVL.

The rearrangement links TRBV5-4 to TRBJ1-2, with a weak D call TRBD1 (6 bases). The V and J ends lost 1 base and 3 bases respectively, with 10 bases between them. This CDR3 comprises 14 residues. CDR1 is SGHNT, CDR2 YYREEE, per germline (reference sequence). CDR3 coding DNA: TGTGCCAGCAGCTTGACAGGGTGGGACTATGGCTACACCTTC. Translated: CASSLTGWDYGYTF.

The CDR3 sequence is CASSLFRAYEQYF. DNA for the CDR3: TGTGCCAGCAGCTTGTTCAGGGCCTACGAGCAGTACTTC. The chain recombines TRBV5-6 with TRBJ2-7; weak D call: TRBD1 (5 bases). Germline values: CDR1 SGHDT, CDR2 YYEEEE. Trimming took 1 base from V and 2 from J, leaving 7 bases between them. CDR3 length equals 13 residues.

This clone was picked up a small number of times. This sequence joins TRBV19 and TRBJ1-2; D unresolved. With 3 bases removed from V and 0 bases from J, the gap between germline ends came to 11 bases. Germline V lookup: CDR1 LNHDA, CDR2 SQIVND (reference sequence). The CDR3 covers 15 residues. This CDR3 is CASSISGTSNYGYTF. Here the CDR3 DNA reads TGTGCCAGTAGTATCTCTGGCACCTCTAACTATGGCTACACCTTC.

This clone was observed a single time. The rearrangement joins TRBV30 to TRBJ2-2; 9 bases agree with TRBD1. Germline values: CDR1 GTSNPN, CDR2 SVGIG (reference sequence). This CDR3 has 17 residues. Trimming cost V 1 base and J 6 bases; bases outside gene matches: 12. Here the CDR3 reads CAWSDFPGTGSPGELFF. The CDR3, as DNA: TGTGCCTGGAGTGATTTTCCCGGGACAGGGTCTCCCGGGGAGCTGTTTTTT.

This clone was seen a few times. In DNA form, the CDR3 reads TGTGCCAGCAGTACCGGGACAGGCAACGAGCAGTACTTC. Translated, it gives CASSTGTGNEQYF. The rearrangement links TRBV6-5 to TRBJ2-7; 8 positions match TRBD1. The germline V gene encodes CDR1 MNHEY and CDR2 SVGAGI. This CDR3 is built from 13 residues. Losses at the gene ends were 5 bases for V and 5 bases for J; bases not matched to a gene: 5.

The CDR3 reads CASSQFRGEHTIYF. For the CDR3, the DNA is TGTGCCAGCTCACAGTTCAGGGGAGAGCACACCATATATTTT. The chain uses TRBV18 and TRBJ1-3; D might be TRBD1 (6 bases). Per germline, CDR1 KGHSH and CDR2 LQKENI. V was cut by 4 bases and J by 8 bases, with 15 bases left in between. CDR3 length: 14 residues.

J is TRBJ1-5 and V is TRBV18; the D gene is possibly TRBD1 (5 bases). CDR3 length equals 14 residues. Germline values: CDR1 KGHSH, CDR2 LQKENI. The V end lost 5 bases, the J end lost 1 base, and 9 bases lay between the germline ends. The CDR3 DNA reads as TGTGCCAGCTCATTACAGGTGAGCAATCAGCCCCAGCATTTT. It encodes CASSLQVSNQPQHF.

Comments on this clone: The DNA is omitted, as the CDR3 cannot be located on it reliably, and the CDR3 follows TCRdb's listing. The V and J genes are TRBV21-1 and TRBJ1-3; the tabulated D call, TRBD1, remains unverified against the DNA. TRBV21-1 is annotated as a pseudogene. The CDR3 has 18 residues if both end residues are counted. CDR3: CASSKDPVATGAGNTIYF.

The V gene is TRBV2, the J gene TRBJ2-7, with no clear D. In germline, CDR1 is SNHLY, CDR2 FYNNEI. Deletions cut 4 bases from V and 6 bases from J, with 7 bases between. The CDR3 covers 11 residues. As DNA, the CDR3 is TGTGCCAGCAGTGTTCTCGGCGAGCAGTACTTC. This gives the protein CASSVLGEQYF.